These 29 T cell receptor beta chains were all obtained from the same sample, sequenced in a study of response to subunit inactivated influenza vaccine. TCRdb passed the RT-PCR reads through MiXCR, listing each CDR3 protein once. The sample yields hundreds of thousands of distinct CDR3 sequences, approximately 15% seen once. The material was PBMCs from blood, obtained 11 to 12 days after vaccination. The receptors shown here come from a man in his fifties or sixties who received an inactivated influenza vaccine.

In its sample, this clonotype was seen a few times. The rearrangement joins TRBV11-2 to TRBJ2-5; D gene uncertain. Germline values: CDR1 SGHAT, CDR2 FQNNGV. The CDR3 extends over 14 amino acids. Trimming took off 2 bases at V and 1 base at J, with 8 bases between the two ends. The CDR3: CASSLRKSQETQYF. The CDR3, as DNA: TGTGCCAGCAGCTTAAGAAAATCCCAAGAGACCCAGTACTTC.

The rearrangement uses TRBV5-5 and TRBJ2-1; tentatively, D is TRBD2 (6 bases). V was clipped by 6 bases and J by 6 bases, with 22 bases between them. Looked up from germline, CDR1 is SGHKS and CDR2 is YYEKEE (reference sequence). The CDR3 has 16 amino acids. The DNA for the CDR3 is TGTGCCAGCACCGCCGGGGGAGTGGCGATGGGCAATGAGCAGTTCTTC. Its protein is CASTAGGVAMGNEQFF.

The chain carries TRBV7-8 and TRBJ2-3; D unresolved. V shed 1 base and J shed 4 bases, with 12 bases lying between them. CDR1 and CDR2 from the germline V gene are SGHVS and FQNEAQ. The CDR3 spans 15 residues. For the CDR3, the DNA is TGTGCCAGCAGCTTAGAGGTCTCTATCCCAGATACGCAGTATTTT. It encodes CASSLEVSIPDTQYF.

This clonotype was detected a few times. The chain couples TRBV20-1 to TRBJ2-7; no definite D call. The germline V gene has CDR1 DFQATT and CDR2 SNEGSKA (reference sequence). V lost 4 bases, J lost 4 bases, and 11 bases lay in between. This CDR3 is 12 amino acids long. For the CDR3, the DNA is TGCAGTGCTAAGCACGGCAGATACGAGCAGTACTTC. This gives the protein CSAKHGRYEQYF.

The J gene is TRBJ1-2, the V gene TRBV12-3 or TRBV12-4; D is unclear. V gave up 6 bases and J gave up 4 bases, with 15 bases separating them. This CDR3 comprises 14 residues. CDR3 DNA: TGTGCCAGCAGGTCGATGGGAGGGAGCTATGGCTACACCTTC. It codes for CASRSMGGSYGYTF.

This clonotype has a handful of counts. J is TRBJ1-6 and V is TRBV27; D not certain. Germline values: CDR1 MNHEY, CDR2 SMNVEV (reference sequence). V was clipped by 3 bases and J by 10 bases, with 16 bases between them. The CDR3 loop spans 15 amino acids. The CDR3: CASSFGRGNGSPLHF. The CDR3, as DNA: TGTGCCAGCAGTTTTGGGCGGGGAAATGGCTCACCCCTCCACTTT.

For the CDR3, the DNA is TGCGCCAGCAGCGTTGGACAGGGGTTCGACTATGGCTACACCTTC. Its protein product is CASSVGQGFDYGYTF. The chain recombines TRBV5-1 with TRBJ1-2, with 9 bases identical to TRBD1. Germline V gene sequence: CDR1 SGHRS, CDR2 YFSETQ. The CDR3 loop spans 15 amino acids. Trimming at V came to 4 bases and at J to 3 bases, leaving 7 bases not matched to a gene.

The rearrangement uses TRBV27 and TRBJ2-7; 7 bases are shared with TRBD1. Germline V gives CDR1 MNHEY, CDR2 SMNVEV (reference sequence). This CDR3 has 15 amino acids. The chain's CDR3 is CVDSLGRTGPFEQYF. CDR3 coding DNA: TGTGTCGACAGCCTTGGTAGGACAGGCCCTTTTGAGCAGTACTTC.

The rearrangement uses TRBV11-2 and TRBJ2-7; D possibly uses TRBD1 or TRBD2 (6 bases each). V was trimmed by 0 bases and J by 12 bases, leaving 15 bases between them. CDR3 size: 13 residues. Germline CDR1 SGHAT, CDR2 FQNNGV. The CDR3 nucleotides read TGTGCCAGCAGCTTAGAAAGGGGGACTGCCCCGTACTTC. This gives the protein CASSLERGTAPYF.

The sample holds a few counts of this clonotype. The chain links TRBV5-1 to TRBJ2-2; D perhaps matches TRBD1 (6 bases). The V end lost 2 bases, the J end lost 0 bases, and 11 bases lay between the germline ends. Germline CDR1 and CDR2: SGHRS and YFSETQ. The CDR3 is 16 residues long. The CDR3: CASSFPQGTNTGELFF. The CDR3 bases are TGCGCCAGCAGCTTCCCACAGGGAACGAACACCGGGGAGCTGTTTTTT.

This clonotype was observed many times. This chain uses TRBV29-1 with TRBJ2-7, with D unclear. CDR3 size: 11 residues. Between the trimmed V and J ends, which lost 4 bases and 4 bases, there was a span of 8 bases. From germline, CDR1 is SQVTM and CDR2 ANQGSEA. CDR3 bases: TGCAGCGTTGCGGTGGCGTACGAGCAGTACTTC. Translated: CSVAVAYEQYF.

The CDR3 nucleotides read TGCAGCGTTGCAGGGACAGGGCTAGACTATGGCTACACCTTC. Protein product: CSVAGTGLDYGYTF. V is TRBV29-1 and J is TRBJ1-2, with 9 bases matching TRBD1. Trimming took 4 bases from V and 3 from J; bases not matched to a gene: 6. Germline CDR1 and CDR2: SQVTM and ANQGSEA. CDR3 size: 14 residues.

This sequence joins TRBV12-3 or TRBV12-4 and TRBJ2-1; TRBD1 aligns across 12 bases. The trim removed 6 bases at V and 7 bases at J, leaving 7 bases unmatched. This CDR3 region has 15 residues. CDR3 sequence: CASRKGQGAWNEQFF. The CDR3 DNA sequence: TGTGCCAGCAGAAAGGGACAGGGGGCGTGGAATGAGCAGTTCTTC.

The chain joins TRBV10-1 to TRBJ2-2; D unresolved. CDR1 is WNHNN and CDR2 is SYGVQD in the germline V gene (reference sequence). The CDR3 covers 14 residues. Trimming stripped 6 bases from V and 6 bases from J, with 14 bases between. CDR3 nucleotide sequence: TGCGCCAGCAGCCCCGATGGTAGGGCCGGGGAGCTGTTTTTT. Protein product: CASSPDGRAGELFF.

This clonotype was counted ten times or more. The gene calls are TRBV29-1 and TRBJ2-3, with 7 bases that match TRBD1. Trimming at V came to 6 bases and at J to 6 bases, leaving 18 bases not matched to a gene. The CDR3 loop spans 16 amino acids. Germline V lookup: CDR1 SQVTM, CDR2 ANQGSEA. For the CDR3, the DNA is TGCAGCGTCCACTATCAACCATACAGGGGCGCCGATACGCAGTATTTT. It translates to CSVHYQPYRGADTQYF.

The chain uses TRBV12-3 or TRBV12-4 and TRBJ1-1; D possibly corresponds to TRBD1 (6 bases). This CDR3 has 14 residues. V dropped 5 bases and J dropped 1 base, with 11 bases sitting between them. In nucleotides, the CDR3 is TGTGCCAGCAGTCCGACAGGAAGGAACACTGAAGCTTTCTTT. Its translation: CASSPTGRNTEAFF.

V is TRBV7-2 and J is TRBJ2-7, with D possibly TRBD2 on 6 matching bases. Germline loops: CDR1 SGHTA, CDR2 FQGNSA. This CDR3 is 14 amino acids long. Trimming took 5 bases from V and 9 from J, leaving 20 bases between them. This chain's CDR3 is CASSLKGGASSQYF. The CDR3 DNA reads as TGTGCCAGCAGCCTGAAAGGAGGGGCGAGTTCGCAGTACTTC.

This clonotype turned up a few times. Here the CDR3 DNA reads TGTGCCCAGCTGGCGGCGAACACTGAAGCTTTCTTT. It translates to CAQLAANTEAFF. V is TRBV5-6 and J is TRBJ1-1; D unclear. CDR1 is SGHDT and CDR2 is YYEEEE in the germline V gene. This CDR3 is 12 amino acids long. V gave up 10 bases and J gave up 1 base, with 11 bases separating them. Complete variable domain (other parts from reference TRBV5-6 and TRBJ1-1): DAGVTQSPTHLIKTRGQQVTLRCSPKSGHDTVSWYQQALGQGPQFIFQYYEEEERQRGNFPDRFSGHQFPNYSSELNVNALLLGDSALYLCAQLAANTEAFFGQGTRLTVV.

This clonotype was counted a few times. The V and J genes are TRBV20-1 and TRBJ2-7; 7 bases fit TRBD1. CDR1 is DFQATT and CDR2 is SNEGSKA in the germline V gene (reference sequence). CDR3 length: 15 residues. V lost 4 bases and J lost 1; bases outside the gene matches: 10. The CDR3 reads CSATQRQGSSYEQYF. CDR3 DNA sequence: TGCAGTGCTACTCAAAGACAGGGAAGTTCCTACGAGCAGTACTTC.

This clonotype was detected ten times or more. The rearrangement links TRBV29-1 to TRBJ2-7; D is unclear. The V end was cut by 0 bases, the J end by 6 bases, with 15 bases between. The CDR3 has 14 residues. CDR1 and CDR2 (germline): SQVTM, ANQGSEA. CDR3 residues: CSVEDMGLRGEQYF. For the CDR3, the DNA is TGCAGCGTTGAAGATATGGGGTTGAGAGGCGAGCAGTACTTC.

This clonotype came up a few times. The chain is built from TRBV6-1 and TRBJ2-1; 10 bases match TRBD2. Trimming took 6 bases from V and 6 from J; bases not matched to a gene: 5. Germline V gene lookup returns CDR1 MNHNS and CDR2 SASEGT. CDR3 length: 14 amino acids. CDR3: CASRGLASTNEQFF. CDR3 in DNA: TGTGCCAGCAGGGGACTAGCGTCAACCAATGAGCAGTTCTTC.

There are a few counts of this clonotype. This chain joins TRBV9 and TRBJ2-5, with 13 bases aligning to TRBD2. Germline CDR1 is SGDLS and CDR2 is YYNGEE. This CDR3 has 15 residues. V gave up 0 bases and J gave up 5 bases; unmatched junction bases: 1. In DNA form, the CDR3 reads TGTGCCAGCAGCGTAGGACTAGCGGGAGGTGAGACCCAGTACTTC. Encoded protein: CASSVGLAGGETQYF. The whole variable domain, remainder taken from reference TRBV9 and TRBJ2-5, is DSGVTQTPKHLITATGQRVTLRCSPRSGDLSVYWYQQSLDQGLQFLIQYYNGEERAKGNILERFSAQQFPDLHSELNLSSLELGDSALYFCASSVGLAGGETQYFGPGTRLLVL.

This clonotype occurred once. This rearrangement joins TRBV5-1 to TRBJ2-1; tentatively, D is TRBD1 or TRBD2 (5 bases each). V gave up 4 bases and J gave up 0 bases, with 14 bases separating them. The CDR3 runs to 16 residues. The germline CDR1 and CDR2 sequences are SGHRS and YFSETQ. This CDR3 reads CASSGGVSSSYNEQFF. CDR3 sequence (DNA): TGCGCCAGCAGCGGGGGAGTGTCGAGCTCCTACAATGAGCAGTTCTTC.

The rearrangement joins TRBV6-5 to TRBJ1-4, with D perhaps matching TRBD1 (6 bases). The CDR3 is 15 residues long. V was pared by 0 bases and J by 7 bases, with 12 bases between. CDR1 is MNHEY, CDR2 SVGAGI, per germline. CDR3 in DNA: TGTGCCAGCAGTTACTCTCCAGGGGAGGGTGAAAAACTGTTTTTT. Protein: CASSYSPGEGEKLFF.

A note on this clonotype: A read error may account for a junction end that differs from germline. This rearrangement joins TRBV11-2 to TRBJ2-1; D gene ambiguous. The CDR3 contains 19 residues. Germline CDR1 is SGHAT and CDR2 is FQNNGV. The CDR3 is CASSLGAALLAVSYNELFF. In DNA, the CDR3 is TGTGCCAGCAGCTTAGGGGCAGCGTTGTTAGCCGTCTCCTACAATGAGCTGTTCTTC.

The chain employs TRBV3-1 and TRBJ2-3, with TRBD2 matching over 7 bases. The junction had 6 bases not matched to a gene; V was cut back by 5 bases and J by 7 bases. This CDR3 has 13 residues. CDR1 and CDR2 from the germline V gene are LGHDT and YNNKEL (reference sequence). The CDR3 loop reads CASSSGAPNTQYF. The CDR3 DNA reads TGTGCCAGCAGCAGCGGGGCCCCGAATACGCAGTATTTT.

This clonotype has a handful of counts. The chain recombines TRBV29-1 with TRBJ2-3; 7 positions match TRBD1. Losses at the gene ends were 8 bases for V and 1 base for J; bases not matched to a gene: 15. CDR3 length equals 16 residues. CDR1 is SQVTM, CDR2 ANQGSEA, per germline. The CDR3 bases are TGCAGCTCCGACGTTCTATGGGACAGCGGCACAGATACGCAGTATTTT. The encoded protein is CSSDVLWDSGTDTQYF.

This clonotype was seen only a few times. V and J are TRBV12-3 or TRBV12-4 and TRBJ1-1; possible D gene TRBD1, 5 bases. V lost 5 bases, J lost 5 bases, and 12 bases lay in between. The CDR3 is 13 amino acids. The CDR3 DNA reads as TGTGCCAGCAGTGCGGGGGGGTGGACTGAAGCTTTCTTT. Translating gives CASSAGGWTEAFF.

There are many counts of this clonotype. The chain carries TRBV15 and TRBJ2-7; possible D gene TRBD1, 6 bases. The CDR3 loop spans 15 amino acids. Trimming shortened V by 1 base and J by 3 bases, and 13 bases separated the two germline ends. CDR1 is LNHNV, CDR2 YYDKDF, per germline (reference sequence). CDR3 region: CATSRAMGARYEQYF. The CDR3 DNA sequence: TGTGCCACCAGCAGAGCGATGGGGGCGCGCTACGAGCAGTACTTC.